The 20 T cell receptor beta chains below were found in one sample sequenced in a study of cytomegalovirus exposure and HLA in healthy donors. PCR involved 60 Vbeta and 13 Jbeta primers. Some clones are missing from TCRdb's copy, which holds only in-frame ones; the method was immunoSEQ multiplex PCR. The data show 65,000 to 100,000 clones, with about three quarters seen just once and 6% held by the top ten. Sequencing was performed on PBMCs. The source is a female donor in good health and CMV-seronegative.

The chain has TRBV4-3 and TRBJ2-3, with 7 bases fitting TRBD1. Losses at the gene ends were 1 base for V and 4 bases for J; bases not matched to a gene: 5. The V gene's germline CDR1 is LGHNA and CDR2 YSLEER. There are 15 residues in the CDR3. Here the CDR3 reads CASSQGRQGADTQYF. CDR3 nucleotide sequence: TGCGCCAGCAGCCAAGGGCGGCAGGGGGCAGATACGCAGTATTTT.

The V call is TRBV5-1, the J call TRBJ2-5; 7 bases are shared with TRBD1. The CDR3 runs 16 residues. Germline assignment: CDR1 SGHRS and CDR2 YFSETQ. V lost 4 bases and J lost 0; bases outside the gene matches: 9. The CDR3 sequence is CASSLTGARYQETQYF. For the CDR3, the DNA is TGCGCCAGCAGCCTAACAGGGGCCCGGTACCAAGAGACCCAGTACTTC.

This clone was seen just once. The chain is built from TRBV5-1 and TRBJ2-3, with D possibly being TRBD2 (7 bases). V was trimmed by 4 bases and J by 6 bases, leaving 18 bases between them. Germline loops: CDR1 SGHRS, CDR2 YFSETQ. The CDR3 consists of 15 residues. The CDR3 region has the DNA TGCGCCAGCAGCCTCCTGGGGGGGCAGACGGATACGCAGTATTTT. Encoded protein: CASSLLGGQTDTQYF.

This chain links TRBV5-1 with TRBJ1-2; D gene ambiguous. Trimming took off 4 bases at V and 8 bases at J, with 21 bases between the two ends. The CDR3 runs 15 residues. CDR1 is SGHRS, CDR2 YFSETQ, per germline. The CDR3, as DNA: TGCGCCAGCAGCCCCGGTCCCCGCACCCTAGGAGGCTACACCTTC. As protein: CASSPGPRTLGGYTF.

V usage is TRBV4-2 and J usage is TRBJ2-1; 9 nucleotides line up with TRBD2. V was pared by 2 bases and J by 7 bases, with 12 bases of the junction left unmatched. The CDR3 runs 17 residues. Germline V gene data show CDR1 as LGHNA and CDR2 as YNFKEQ. CDR3 protein: CASSQRLGAGGPNEQFF. The CDR3 nucleotides are TGTGCCAGCAGCCAACGGCTTGGTGCGGGGGGGCCAAATGAGCAGTTCTTC.

This clone was picked up a small number of times. The DNA for the CDR3 is TGTGCCAGCAGGCGACAGGGAGTCAATCAGCCCCAGCATTTT. It codes for CASRRQGVNQPQHF. The genes are TRBV6-5 and TRBJ1-5, with 7 bases identical to TRBD1. The V gene end was trimmed by 6 bases and the J gene end by 3 bases; junction bases not matched to a gene: 5. CDR1 and CDR2 (germline): MNHEY, SVGAGI. The CDR3 is made up of 14 amino acids.

The chain uses TRBV10-2 and TRBJ1-1; the match to TRBD1 covers 8 bases. The CDR3 has 16 amino acids. Trimming cost V 5 bases and J 3 bases; bases outside gene matches: 11. Germline CDR1 and CDR2: WSHSY and SAAADI. The CDR3 reads CASSIKMTGVDTEAFF. The CDR3 nucleotides are TGCGCCAGCAGTATCAAGATGACAGGGGTCGACACTGAAGCTTTCTTT.

The chain combines TRBV25-1 with TRBJ1-2, with D maybe TRBD1 (6 bases). CDR1 is MGHDK and CDR2 is SYGVNS in the germline V gene. Trimming stripped 5 bases from V and 4 bases from J, with 17 bases between. The CDR3 totals 15 residues. CDR3 sequence (DNA): TGTGCCAGCAGTCCATCGGGGGGCATAGTCTATGGCTACACCTTC. Protein product: CASSPSGGIVYGYTF.

This chain links TRBV27 with TRBJ2-3, with 9 bases lining up with TRBD2. Germline values: CDR1 MNHEY, CDR2 SMNVEV (reference sequence). V was clipped by 3 bases and J by 0 bases; unmatched bases: 10. The CDR3 consists of 18 residues. The CDR3 protein is CASSFSASGTTSTDTQYF. CDR3 sequence (DNA): TGTGCCAGCAGTTTTTCCGCTAGCGGGACCACCAGCACAGATACGCAGTATTTT.

The rearrangement links TRBV13 to TRBJ2-7; 10 positions agree with TRBD1. V lost 5 bases to trimming and J lost 3 bases; unmatched junction nucleotides: 4. Per the germline V gene, CDR1 is PRHDT and CDR2 is FYEKMQ (reference sequence). The CDR3 consists of 14 residues. CDR3 loop: CASSPRDRGYEQYF. The DNA for the CDR3 is TGTGCCAGCAGCCCTCGGGACAGGGGCTACGAGCAGTACTTC.

This clone occurred a few times. The CDR3 DNA reads as TGTGCCAGCAGTACCCGGGACACCGGTTCTGGAAACACCATATATTTT. Translation gives CASSTRDTGSGNTIYF. This chain joins TRBV6-6 and TRBJ1-3; D may be TRBD1 (6 bases). Germline values: CDR1 MNHNY, CDR2 SVGAGI (reference sequence). The length of the CDR3 is 16 residues. The V end was cut by 5 bases, the J end by 1 base, with 15 bases between.

This chain uses TRBV5-1 with TRBJ1-3; D not certain. The CDR3 is 14 residues long. Germline V gives CDR1 SGHRS, CDR2 YFSETQ. V shed 0 bases and J shed 7 bases, with 11 bases lying between them. The CDR3 spells CASSLGLSANTIYF. CDR3 bases: TGCGCCAGCAGCTTGGGACTTTCAGCGAACACCATATATTTT.

The gene calls are TRBV20-1 and TRBJ1-1; D is ambiguous. Trimming took 3 bases from V and 5 from J, leaving 7 bases between them. CDR1 DFQATT and CDR2 SNEGSKA come from the germline V gene (reference sequence). This CDR3 is 11 amino acids long. CDR3 sequence reads: CSASVETEAFF. As DNA, the CDR3 is TGCAGTGCTAGCGTGGAGACTGAAGCTTTCTTT.

CDR3 protein: CASRVGGSSYEQYF. In nucleotides, the CDR3 is TGTGCCAGCCGAGTCGGGGGAAGCTCCTACGAGCAGTACTTC. The V and J genes are TRBV6-1 and TRBJ2-7; a weak D match, TRBD2 (6 bases). CDR1 is MNHNS and CDR2 is SASEGT in the germline V gene. V was pared by 8 bases and J by 0 bases, with 14 bases between. The CDR3 has 14 amino acids.

This clone appeared a single time. The chain is built from TRBV5-1 and TRBJ1-1, with D unclear. CDR1 and CDR2 from the germline V gene are SGHRS and YFSETQ. CDR3 size: 15 residues. V was clipped by 1 base and J by 1 base, with 11 bases between them. CDR3 loop: CASSLSPGSNTEAFF. CDR3 sequence (DNA): TGCGCCAGCAGCTTGAGTCCGGGATCGAACACTGAAGCTTTCTTT.

J is TRBJ2-5 and V is TRBV5-4; 12 bases are shared with TRBD2. From germline, CDR1 is SGHNT and CDR2 YYREEE (reference sequence). CDR3 length equals 16 residues. The V and J ends lost 2 bases and 3 bases, in that order; junction bases with no gene match: 5. CDR3: CASSFPSGRAKETQYF. CDR3 sequence (DNA): TGTGCCAGCAGCTTCCCTAGCGGGAGGGCCAAAGAGACCCAGTACTTC.

J is TRBJ1-1 and V is TRBV23-1, with unresolved D. TRBV23-1 is an open reading frame, and its role is uncertain. V was clipped by 7 bases and J by 1 base, with 10 bases between them. This CDR3 region has 13 residues. CDR3 DNA: TGCGCCAGCATCGGGAGGAAGAACACTGAAGCTTTCTTT. It translates to CASIGRKNTEAFF.

This clone was found a few times. The chain has TRBV4-2 and TRBJ1-2, with 8 bases fitting TRBD1. Trimming cost V 0 bases and J 0 bases; bases outside gene matches: 6. This CDR3 has 17 amino acids. Germline V gene lookup returns CDR1 LGHNA and CDR2 YNFKEQ. As DNA, the CDR3 is TGTGCCAGCAGCCAAGACCCTGAGGACAGGGCTAACTATGGCTACACCTTC. This translates into CASSQDPEDRANYGYTF.

The chain carries TRBV30 and TRBJ1-6, with 8 positions matching TRBD1. Germline-derived CDR1 and CDR2 are GTSNPN and SVGIG (reference sequence). This CDR3 is built from 13 residues. The J segment lost 8 bases and the V segment lost 8 bases, leaving 8 bases of the junction unmatched. CDR3 in amino acids: CAGGTGLDSPLHF. The CDR3 DNA is TGTGCCGGAGGGACAGGTCTCGATTCACCCCTCCACTTT. Looking up the rest from reference TRBV30 and TRBJ1-6 gives the full variable domain: SQTIHQWPATLVQPVGSPLSLECTVEGTSNPNLYWYRQAAGRGLQLLFYSVGIGQISSEVPQNLSASRPQDRQFILSSKKLLLSDSGFYLCAGGTGLDSPLHFGNGTRLTVT.

This sequence joins TRBV19 and TRBJ2-6, with D perhaps matching TRBD1 (6 bases). Trimming left V 6 bases short and J 3 bases short, with 12 bases between. CDR3 length equals 15 residues. Germline values: CDR1 LNHDA, CDR2 SQIVND (reference sequence). The CDR3 region is CASSRQGYGANVLTF. The CDR3 DNA is TGTGCCAGTAGCCGGCAGGGGTATGGGGCCAACGTCCTGACTTTC. The full variable domain, completed using reference TRBV19 and TRBJ2-6, is DGGITQSPKYLFRKEGQNVTLSCEQNLNHDAMYWYRQDPGQGLRLIYYSQIVNDFQKGDIAEGYSVSREKKESFPLTVTSAQKNPTAFYLCASSRQGYGANVLTFGAGSRLTVL.